This is a list of T cell receptor beta chains from one sample in a study of blood T cells in healthy people across ages. TCRdb reprocessed the 5' RACE reads via MiXCR and lists one record per CDR3 protein. This table holds about 930,000 distinct CDR3 sequences, almost 30% found once. These data were likewise used in another study, on T cells of mothers and their children.

Sequenced sample: blood. All receptors derive from a woman aged 40 to 50 in good health. Both conserved end residues are part of each CDR3. A D gene is named only where the DNA matches it firmly. Where a row states a size, it is once, few, many or the class of an expanded clone; other rows omit it.

CDR3	DNA	size	J	V	D
CASSQVLRTGGYYGYTF	TGTGCCAGCAGCCAGGTCCTCCGGACAGGGGGCTACTATGGCTACACCTTC	few	TRBJ1-2	TRBV3-1	TRBD1
CASGLEGFEAFF	TGTGCTAGTGGTTTGGAGGGTTTTGAAGCTTTCTTT	few	TRBJ1-1	TRBV12-5	NA
CASSLERASYEQYF	TGCGCCAGCAGCTTGGAGCGGGCTTCCTACGAGCAGTACTTC	many	TRBJ2-7	TRBV5-1	NA
CASSQGGIAGGNEQYF	TGTGCCAGCAGCCAAGGGGGCATAGCGGGGGGGAACGAGCAGTACTTC	few	TRBJ2-7	TRBV3-1	TRBD2
CASSAGGRVYGYTF	TGTGCCAGCAGCGCTGGGGGGCGCGTCTATGGCTACACCTTC	NA	TRBJ1-2	TRBV7-8	NA
CSVAPGSHTDTQYF	TGCAGCGTCGCCCCAGGGTCCCACACAGATACGCAGTATTTT	once	TRBJ2-3	TRBV29-1	NA
CASTRDRDDYGYTF	TGTGCCAGCACCCGGGACAGGGACGACTATGGCTACACCTTC	NA	TRBJ1-2	TRBV2	TRBD1
CASSLAHQRGGSNEQFF	TGTGCCAGCAGCTTAGCCCACCAGCGGGGGGGGAGCAATGAGCAGTTCTTC	NA	TRBJ2-1	TRBV7-2	TRBD2
CASSRPGSRGAYGYTF	TGTGCCAGCAGTCGACCCGGATCAAGGGGGGCCTATGGCTACACCTTC	NA	TRBJ1-2	TRBV6-5	NA
CASSYGGTLETQYF	TGTGCCAGCAGCTACGGGGGGACCCTAGAGACCCAGTACTTC	NA	TRBJ2-5	TRBV5-8	TRBD2
CASSFLQGAGTEAFF	TGCGCCAGCAGCTTCCTCCAGGGGGCAGGGACTGAAGCTTTCTTT	NA	TRBJ1-1	TRBV5-1	TRBD1
CASSLDPTYYEQYF	TGCGCCAGCAGCTTGGACCCCACGTACTACGAGCAGTACTTC	many	TRBJ2-7	TRBV5-1	NA